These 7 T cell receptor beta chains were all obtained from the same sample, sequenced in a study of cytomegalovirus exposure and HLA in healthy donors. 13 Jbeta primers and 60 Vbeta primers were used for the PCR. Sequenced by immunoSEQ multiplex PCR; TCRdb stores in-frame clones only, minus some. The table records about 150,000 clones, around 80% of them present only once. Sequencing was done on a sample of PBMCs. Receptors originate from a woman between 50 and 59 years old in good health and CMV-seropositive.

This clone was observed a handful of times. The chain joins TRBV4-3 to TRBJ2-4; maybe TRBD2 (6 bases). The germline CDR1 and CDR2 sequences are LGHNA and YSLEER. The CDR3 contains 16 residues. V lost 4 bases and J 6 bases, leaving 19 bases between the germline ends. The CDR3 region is CASSPRLPGEGNIQYF. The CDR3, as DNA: TGCGCCAGCAGCCCCCGGCTACCGGGAGAGGGAAACATTCAGTACTTC.

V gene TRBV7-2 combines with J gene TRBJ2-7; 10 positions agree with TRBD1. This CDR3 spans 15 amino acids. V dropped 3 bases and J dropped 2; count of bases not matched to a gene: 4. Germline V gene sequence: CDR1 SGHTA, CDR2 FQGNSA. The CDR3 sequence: CASSFPGQGTYEQYF. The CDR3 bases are TGTGCCAGCAGCTTCCCGGGACAGGGGACCTACGAGCAGTACTTC.

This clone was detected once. CDR3 DNA sequence: TGTGCCAGTAGCCCGGGACATCTAAATCAGCCCCAGCATTTT. It yields the protein CASSPGHLNQPQHF. This chain joins TRBV19 and TRBJ1-5, with a possible D match to TRBD1 (6 bases). This CDR3 contains 14 residues. Germline CDR1 is LNHDA and CDR2 is SQIVND (reference sequence). V was cut by 6 bases and J by 4 bases, with 13 bases left in between.

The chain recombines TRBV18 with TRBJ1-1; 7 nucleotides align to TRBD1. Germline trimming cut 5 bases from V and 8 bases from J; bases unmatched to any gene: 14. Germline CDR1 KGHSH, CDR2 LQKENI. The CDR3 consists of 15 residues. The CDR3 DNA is TGTGCCAGCTCATCGCAATCGAATAGGGGGCTGGAAGCTTTCTTT. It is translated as CASSSQSNRGLEAFF.

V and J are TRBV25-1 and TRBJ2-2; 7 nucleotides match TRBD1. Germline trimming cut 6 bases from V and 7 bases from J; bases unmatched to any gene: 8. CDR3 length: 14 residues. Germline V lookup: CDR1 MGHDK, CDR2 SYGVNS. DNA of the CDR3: TGTGCCAGCAGGGGGCAGGGGGATCACGGGGAGCTGTTTTTT. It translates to CASRGQGDHGELFF.

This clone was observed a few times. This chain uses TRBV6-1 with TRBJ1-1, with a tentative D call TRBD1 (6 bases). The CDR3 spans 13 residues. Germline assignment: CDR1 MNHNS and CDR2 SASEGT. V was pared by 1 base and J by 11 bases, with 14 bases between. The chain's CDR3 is CASSEGRQASAFF. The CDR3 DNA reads TGTGCCAGCAGTGAAGGGCGACAGGCCTCTGCTTTCTTT.

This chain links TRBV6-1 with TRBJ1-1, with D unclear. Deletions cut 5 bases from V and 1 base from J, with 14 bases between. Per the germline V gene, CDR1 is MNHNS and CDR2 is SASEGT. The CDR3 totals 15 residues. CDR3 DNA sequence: TGTGCCAGCAGTAAGGGAGGGTTCTCGAACACTGAAGCTTTCTTT. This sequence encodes CASSKGGFSNTEAFF.